Listed below are T cell receptor beta chains from one sample, sequenced in a study of control samples from healthy donors and cancer patients. The repertoire was sequenced with immunoSEQ multiplex PCR; TCRdb's copy has only in-frame clones and lacks some. The sample shows roughly 100,000 clones, about 92% of them seen only once. The sequenced material came from blood. The receptor set was obtained from a young woman in good health. Each CDR3 is given with its conserved first and last residue. The D gene is left open where the match is weak. Clone size is given for some rows only: seen once, a few or many times, or a class if the clone is expanded.

>-|TRBV4-2|-|TRBJ2-2
TGTGCCAGCAGCAAGCGTCCCGGGGAGCTGTTTTTT
CASSKRPGELFF
>-|TRBV25-1|TRBD2|TRBJ2-7
TGTGCCAGTGAGGGGGACGGGACTAGCTCCTACGAGCAGTACTTC
CASEGDGTSSYEQYF
>-|TRBV11-2|-|TRBJ2-1
TGTGCCAGCAGCTCTCTCCCTACGGGGGGCACGGATGAGCAGTTCTTC
CASSSLPTGGTDEQFF
>-|TRBV12-5|-|TRBJ2-5
TGTGCTAGTGGTTTGGTAGAGGCGGGACACTTACCACTAGAGGAGACCCAGTACTTC
CASGLVEAGHLPLEETQYF
>-|TRBV7-6|-|TRBJ2-1
TGTGCCAGCAGCTGGAGGCCCCGGGGTTCTAGCGAATACAATGAGCAGTTCTTC
CASSWRPRGSSEYNEQFF
>-|TRBV4-2|TRBD2|TRBJ2-2
TGTGCCAGCAGCCAAGATGGGGCTAGCGGAGCCCGGGGGCTGTTTTTT
CASSQDGASGARGLFF
>-|TRBV9|-|TRBJ2-1
TGTGCCAGCAGCGTAGGCGGGGACTTAACCTACAATGAGCAGTTCTTC
CASSVGGDLTYNEQFF
>-|TRBV6-9|-|TRBJ2-7
TGTGCCAGCAGTACATTACAGGGTGCGGTCGGGTCCTACGAGCAGTACTTC
CASSTLQGAVGSYEQYF
>-|TRBV29-1|TRBD1|TRBJ2-4
TGCAGCGCCGGACAGGGTTCGAACATTCAGTACTTC
CSAGQGSNIQYF
>-|TRBV27|-|TRBJ1-5
TGTGCCAGCAGTTTAGTAGGGGAGAGGAATCAGCCCCAGCATTTT
CASSLVGERNQPQHF
>-|TRBV5-5|TRBD1|TRBJ1-4
TGTGCCAGCAGCTCCCTCGGGACAGGGTTTGAAAAACTGTTTTTT
CASSSLGTGFEKLFF
>-|TRBV5-1|-|TRBJ2-3
TGCGCCAGCAGTCAGGATCCCTCATTAGATACGCAGTATTTT
CASSQDPSLDTQYF
>-|TRBV30|-|TRBJ1-1
TGTGCCTGTATACAGGGAAGCACTGAAGCTTTCTTT
CACIQGSTEAFF
>-|TRBV20-1|-|TRBJ2-1
TGCAGTGCTCCACGACGGAATGAGCAGTTCTTC
CSAPRRNEQFF
>-|TRBV11-3|-|TRBJ1-1
TGTGCCAGCAGTCTAGGGGTGAACACTGAAGCTTTCTTT
CASSLGVNTEAFF
>few|TRBV7-2|-|TRBJ1-5
TGTGCCAGCAGCTTTGGACCTTATCAGCCCCAGCATTTT
CASSFGPYQPQHF
>-|TRBV28|-|TRBJ1-4
TGTGCCAGCAGTTTATCTCCGGGACTTTTTAATGAAAAACTGTTTTTT
CASSLSPGLFNEKLFF
>-|TRBV4-3|-|TRBJ1-4
TGCGCCAGCAGCCAAGATCTCCCCGGGGTCGGAACTAATGAAAAACTGTTTTTT
CASSQDLPGVGTNEKLFF
>once|TRBV19|-|TRBJ1-1
TGTGCCAGTAGTGGGCAGGGGAACACTGAAGCTTTCTTT
CASSGQGNTEAFF
>-|TRBV2|-|TRBJ2-1
TGTGCCAGCAGCGAGGGGTTAAGCTCCTACAATGAGCAGTTCTTC
CASSEGLSSYNEQFF
>once|TRBV19|-|TRBJ1-5
TGTGCCAGTAGTATTCGGGGGTCGGGCAATCAGCCCCAGCATTTT
CASSIRGSGNQPQHF
>-|TRBV3-1/TRBV3-2|-|TRBJ2-7
TGTGCCAGCAGCCTTGGGGGGAGGCGAGGGGAGCAGTACTTC
CASSLGGRRGEQYF
>medium-sized|TRBV4-1|TRBD2|TRBJ2-7
TGCGCCAGCAGCCAAATCGGACTAGCGGGGACCCCCTACGAGCAGTACTTC
CASSQIGLAGTPYEQYF
>few|TRBV5-1|-|TRBJ2-7
TGCGCCAGCAGCTTTCGGGATACCTACGAGCAGTACTTC
CASSFRDTYEQYF
>-|TRBV5-1|-|TRBJ1-1
TGCGCCAGCAGCTTTGGGGGGCTGAACACTGAAGCTTTCTTT
CASSFGGLNTEAFF
>-|TRBV3-1/TRBV3-2|-|TRBJ2-7
TGTGCCAGCAGCCAAGATGTGATTGGGGGTCGCGAGCAGTACTTC
CASSQDVIGGREQYF
>-|TRBV2|TRBD1|TRBJ2-5
TGTGCCAGCAGTGAAGTTGGGACAGGCCCCCAAGAGACCCAGTACTTC
CASSEVGTGPQETQYF
>-|TRBV13|-|TRBJ1-6
TGTGCCAGCAGCTTAGGCCCCAGGGATTCACCCCTCCACTTT
CASSLGPRDSPLHF
>once|TRBV11-2|-|TRBJ1-2
TGTGCCACTTCGCATGGCTACACCTTC
CATSHGYTF
>-|TRBV16|-|TRBJ2-1
TGTGCCAGCAGCCAATCGGGTGAGCAGTTCTTC
CASSQSGEQFF
>-|TRBV5-1|TRBD2|TRBJ2-3
TGCGCCAGCAGCCAACAGCGGGAGCGGGCAGATACGCAGTATTTT
CASSQQRERADTQYF
>-|TRBV5-1|-|TRBJ1-4
TGCGCCAGCAGCTTGACAGCGATTAATGAAAAACTGTTTTTT
CASSLTAINEKLFF
>few|TRBV5-6|-|TRBJ1-5
TGTGCCAGCAGCTTGGCCGGCAATCAGCCCCAGCATTTT
CASSLAGNQPQHF